These T cell receptor beta chains were read from a single sample in a study of blood T cell repertoires in COVID-19. Sequenced by immunoSEQ multiplex PCR; TCRdb stores in-frame clones only, minus some. Of more than 130,000 clones detected, about 86% appear once; the ten largest clones hold more than 3.5%. Source material: peripheral blood. These receptors were taken from a woman aged 40 to 50 with acute or convalescent COVID-19. Both conserved end residues are part of each CDR3. The D gene is left open where the match is weak. Where a row states a size, it is once, few, many or the class of an expanded clone; other rows omit it.

abundance: -
j_gene: TRBJ1-4
len: 15
v_gene: TRBV2
d_gene: -
CDR3nt: TGTGCCAGCAAGGCCAGCGGGACGACAAATGAAAAACTGTTTTTT
CDR3aa: CASKASGTTNEKLFF

abundance: many
j_gene: TRBJ1-1
len: 17
v_gene: TRBV27
d_gene: TRBD1
CDR3nt: TGTGCCAGCAGTTCCCGGACAGGGAGGTTTAGAAGCACTGAAGCTTTCTTT
CDR3aa: CASSSRTGRFRSTEAFF

abundance: -
j_gene: TRBJ1-2
len: 14
v_gene: TRBV24-1
d_gene: TRBD1
CDR3nt: TGTGCCACCAGTGGGACAGGGGACGGGGATGGCTACACCTTC
CDR3aa: CATSGTGDGDGYTF

abundance: -
j_gene: TRBJ1-2
len: 11
v_gene: TRBV7-9
d_gene: -
CDR3nt: TGTGCCAGCAGCACAGGGTATGGCTACACCTTC
CDR3aa: CASSTGYGYTF

abundance: -
j_gene: TRBJ2-7
len: 15
v_gene: TRBV4-2
d_gene: -
CDR3nt: TGTGCCAGCAGCCAAGACGCGGGATCATGGAGAGAGCAGTACTTC
CDR3aa: CASSQDAGSWREQYF

abundance: -
j_gene: TRBJ2-7
len: 15
v_gene: TRBV18
d_gene: TRBD2
CDR3nt: TGTGCCAGCTCACCCACTGGCGGGAGCTCCTACGAGCAGTACTTC
CDR3aa: CASSPTGGSSYEQYF

abundance: -
j_gene: TRBJ1-5
len: 18
v_gene: TRBV12-5
d_gene: -
CDR3nt: TGTGCTAGTGGTTTCCTCTTCGATAGCACCGCCCTCAATCAGCCCCAGCATTTT
CDR3aa: CASGFLFDSTALNQPQHF

abundance: -
j_gene: TRBJ2-7
len: 15
v_gene: TRBV7-8
d_gene: TRBD2
CDR3nt: TGTGCCAGCCGCGGAAGGCGGGGGGCCGCCTACGAGCAGTACTTC
CDR3aa: CASRGRRGAAYEQYF

abundance: -
j_gene: TRBJ2-7
len: 13
v_gene: TRBV11-2
d_gene: TRBD1
CDR3nt: TGTGCCAGCAGCTTAACAGGGGCCAACGAGCAGTACTTC
CDR3aa: CASSLTGANEQYF

abundance: -
j_gene: TRBJ2-5
len: 12
v_gene: TRBV11-2
d_gene: -
CDR3nt: TGTGCCAGCAGCGCGAACGGGGAGACCCAGTACTTC
CDR3aa: CASSANGETQYF

abundance: few
j_gene: TRBJ2-2
len: 14
v_gene: TRBV7-9
d_gene: TRBD2
CDR3nt: TGTGCCAGCAGCTTCTGGACTAGCGTCGGGGAGCTGTTTTTT
CDR3aa: CASSFWTSVGELFF

abundance: -
j_gene: TRBJ2-1
len: 16
v_gene: TRBV7-8
d_gene: TRBD2
CDR3nt: TGTGCCAGCAGCCCGAGACTAGCGGGGGAGCACAATGAGCAGTTCTTC
CDR3aa: CASSPRLAGEHNEQFF

abundance: -
j_gene: TRBJ1-1
len: 16
v_gene: TRBV5-1
d_gene: TRBD1
CDR3nt: TGCGCCAGCAGGGGGACAGGGAAGGGAATGAACACTGAAGCTTTCTTT
CDR3aa: CASRGTGKGMNTEAFF

abundance: once
j_gene: TRBJ1-2
len: 14
v_gene: TRBV6-5
d_gene: -
CDR3nt: TGTGCCAGCAGTTACTCTGGGGGCTTCGATGGCTACACCTTC
CDR3aa: CASSYSGGFDGYTF

abundance: -
j_gene: TRBJ2-1
len: 16
v_gene: TRBV9
d_gene: TRBD2
CDR3nt: TGTGCCAGCGGATCGGGCAAGCGGGGGCAATACAATGAGCAGTTCTTC
CDR3aa: CASGSGKRGQYNEQFF

abundance: -
j_gene: TRBJ2-3
len: 14
v_gene: TRBV18
d_gene: -
CDR3nt: TGTGCCAGCTCACCAGGGGGCAGCACAGATACGCAGTATTTT
CDR3aa: CASSPGGSTDTQYF

abundance: -
j_gene: TRBJ2-1
len: 16
v_gene: TRBV29-1
d_gene: TRBD2
CDR3nt: TGCAGCGTTGTCCCCTCCGGGACTAGCGGGTACAATGAGCAGTTCTTC
CDR3aa: CSVVPSGTSGYNEQFF

abundance: -
j_gene: TRBJ1-5
len: 14
v_gene: TRBV25-1
d_gene: -
CDR3nt: TGTGCCAGCAGTGATTCGGCAGGGCGACAGCCCCAGCATTTT
CDR3aa: CASSDSAGRQPQHF

abundance: -
j_gene: TRBJ2-3
len: 17
v_gene: TRBV9
d_gene: TRBD2
CDR3nt: TGTGCCAGCAGCGTGAGGGCCACTAGCGGGGGGCAGGATACGCAGTATTTT
CDR3aa: CASSVRATSGGQDTQYF

abundance: few
j_gene: TRBJ2-7
len: 15
v_gene: TRBV15
d_gene: -
CDR3nt: TGTGCCACCAGCAAGGAGGTGGGGAGCTCCTACGAGCAGTACTTC
CDR3aa: CATSKEVGSSYEQYF

abundance: -
j_gene: TRBJ1-4
len: 13
v_gene: TRBV5-6
d_gene: -
CDR3nt: TGTGCCAGCAGACCCCGGGGTAATGAAAAACTGTTTTTT
CDR3aa: CASRPRGNEKLFF

abundance: -
j_gene: TRBJ1-1
len: 17
v_gene: TRBV5-1
d_gene: -
CDR3nt: TGCGCCAGCAGCTTGGACAAAAGAGGACTGAGTAACACTGAAGCTTTCTTT
CDR3aa: CASSLDKRGLSNTEAFF

abundance: -
j_gene: TRBJ1-2
len: 16
v_gene: TRBV7-2
d_gene: TRBD1
CDR3nt: TGTGCCAGCAGCCCAAATAGAGGGGGACAGGTCTATGGCTACACCTTC
CDR3aa: CASSPNRGGQVYGYTF

abundance: -
j_gene: TRBJ1-2
len: 13
v_gene: TRBV18
d_gene: TRBD1
CDR3nt: TGTGCCAGCTCCGGACAGGGCCTCCATGGCTACACCTTC
CDR3aa: CASSGQGLHGYTF

abundance: -
j_gene: TRBJ2-2
len: 16
v_gene: TRBV7-6
d_gene: -
CDR3nt: TGTGCCAGCAGCTTACGGGTTTTCCCGAACACCGGGGAGCTGTTTTTT
CDR3aa: CASSLRVFPNTGELFF

abundance: -
j_gene: TRBJ1-1
len: 10
v_gene: TRBV20-1
d_gene: -
CDR3nt: TGCAGCACTGGTAACACTGAAGCTTTCTTT
CDR3aa: CSTGNTEAFF

abundance: -
j_gene: TRBJ1-1
len: 14
v_gene: TRBV30
d_gene: TRBD1
CDR3nt: TGTGCCTGGAGTTCGCTAACAGGGGGGCTTGAAGCTTTCTTT
CDR3aa: CAWSSLTGGLEAFF

abundance: -
j_gene: TRBJ1-6
len: 12
v_gene: TRBV3-1/TRBV3-2
d_gene: -
CDR3nt: TGTGCCAGCAGCCAAGTCCGTTCACCCCTCCACTTT
CDR3aa: CASSQVRSPLHF

abundance: -
j_gene: TRBJ1-5
len: 16
v_gene: TRBV7-6
d_gene: -
CDR3nt: TGTGCCAGCAGCTTAGGAACAGGGAGCAGCAATCAGCCCCAGCATTTT
CDR3aa: CASSLGTGSSNQPQHF

abundance: -
j_gene: TRBJ1-2
len: 12
v_gene: TRBV6-1
d_gene: -
CDR3nt: TGTGCCAGCAGTGACAGGGGCTATGGCTACACCTTC
CDR3aa: CASSDRGYGYTF

abundance: -
j_gene: TRBJ1-2
len: 14
v_gene: TRBV3-1/TRBV3-2
d_gene: -
CDR3nt: TGTGCCAGCAGCCCGGTAGGGCGTGGAGGTGGCTACACCTTC
CDR3aa: CASSPVGRGGGYTF

abundance: -
j_gene: TRBJ2-7
len: 11
v_gene: TRBV6-5
d_gene: -
CDR3nt: TGTGCCAGCAGTTATAACTACGAGCAGTACTTC
CDR3aa: CASSYNYEQYF

abundance: -
j_gene: TRBJ1-6
len: 11
v_gene: TRBV20-1
d_gene: -
CDR3nt: TGCAGTGCTAGCCCCCTAGGGAGCCTCCACTTT
CDR3aa: CSASPLGSLHF

abundance: -
j_gene: TRBJ1-2
len: 16
v_gene: TRBV19
d_gene: TRBD1
CDR3nt: TGTGCCAGTAGTATAGAAGGGACAGGGGGATACTATGGCTACACCTTC
CDR3aa: CASSIEGTGGYYGYTF

abundance: once
j_gene: TRBJ1-1
len: 16
v_gene: TRBV28
d_gene: TRBD1
CDR3nt: TGTGCCAGCACCTTGGGGGACAGGGAATTTAACACTGAAGCTTTCTTT
CDR3aa: CASTLGDREFNTEAFF

abundance: -
j_gene: TRBJ2-1
len: 11
v_gene: TRBV6-6
d_gene: -
CDR3nt: TGTGCCAGCAGTACTTACAATGAGCAGTTCTTC
CDR3aa: CASSTYNEQFF

abundance: -
j_gene: TRBJ1-1
len: 16
v_gene: TRBV18
d_gene: TRBD1
CDR3nt: TGTGCCAGCTCACCGGGAGGGGACAGGGTGAACACTGAAGCTTTCTTT
CDR3aa: CASSPGGDRVNTEAFF

abundance: -
j_gene: TRBJ1-2
len: 13
v_gene: TRBV19
d_gene: -
CDR3nt: TGTGCCAGTAGTATAGATTCAGCAGGGAGCTACACCTTC
CDR3aa: CASSIDSAGSYTF

abundance: -
j_gene: TRBJ1-2
len: 13
v_gene: TRBV23-1
d_gene: -
CDR3nt: TGCGCCAGCAAACAGGGATGGGGCTATGGCTACACCTTC
CDR3aa: CASKQGWGYGYTF

abundance: -
j_gene: TRBJ1-5
len: 15
v_gene: TRBV6-2/TRBV6-3
d_gene: -
CDR3nt: TGTGCCAGCAGTTACGAGTATGATAGCAATCAGCCCCAGCATTTT
CDR3aa: CASSYEYDSNQPQHF

abundance: once
j_gene: TRBJ2-2
len: 16
v_gene: TRBV4-3
d_gene: TRBD2
CDR3nt: TGCGCCAGCAGCCAAGATAGACTAGCAGACACCGGGGAGCTGTTTTTT
CDR3aa: CASSQDRLADTGELFF

abundance: -
j_gene: TRBJ1-5
len: 14
v_gene: TRBV7-2
d_gene: -
CDR3nt: TGTGCCAGCAGCATAGATGGAGGGGATCAGCCCCAGCATTTT
CDR3aa: CASSIDGGDQPQHF

abundance: -
j_gene: TRBJ2-3
len: 15
v_gene: TRBV7-2
d_gene: TRBD2
CDR3nt: TGTGCCAGCAGCTCTCTAGCGGGGCGCACAGATACGCAGTATTTT
CDR3aa: CASSSLAGRTDTQYF

abundance: once
j_gene: TRBJ2-3
len: 16
v_gene: TRBV27
d_gene: TRBD1
CDR3nt: TGTGCCAGCAGTTTACATCGACAGGGCTTGAGTAATACGCAGTATTTT
CDR3aa: CASSLHRQGLSNTQYF

abundance: -
j_gene: TRBJ2-7
len: 16
v_gene: TRBV7-9
d_gene: TRBD2
CDR3nt: TGTGCCAGCAGCTTTCCAAGGACTAGCGGGGACTACGAGCAGTACTTC
CDR3aa: CASSFPRTSGDYEQYF

abundance: -
j_gene: TRBJ2-3
len: 15
v_gene: TRBV5-1
d_gene: TRBD2
CDR3nt: TGCGCCAGCAGCTTATCAGCGGGGTACACAGATACGCAGTATTTT
CDR3aa: CASSLSAGYTDTQYF

abundance: -
j_gene: TRBJ1-6
len: 15
v_gene: TRBV6-2/TRBV6-3
d_gene: TRBD1
CDR3nt: TGTGCCAGCAGCCCAGGGGGCGCCTATAATTCACCCCTCCACTTT
CDR3aa: CASSPGGAYNSPLHF

abundance: once
j_gene: TRBJ2-1
len: 15
v_gene: TRBV9
d_gene: TRBD1
CDR3nt: TGTGCCAGCAGCCGACAGGGGGGGGCCTACAATGAGCAGTTCTTC
CDR3aa: CASSRQGGAYNEQFF

abundance: -
j_gene: TRBJ2-2
len: 15
v_gene: TRBV19
d_gene: TRBD1
CDR3nt: TGTGCCAGTAGTTCGAGGACAGGGGTAACCGGGGAGCTGTTTTTT
CDR3aa: CASSSRTGVTGELFF

abundance: -
j_gene: TRBJ2-7
len: 16
v_gene: TRBV5-1
d_gene: -
CDR3nt: TGCGCCAGCAGCTTGGCCTCGGGAAAGGGAGCCTACGAGCAGTACTTC
CDR3aa: CASSLASGKGAYEQYF

abundance: -
j_gene: TRBJ1-1
len: 11
v_gene: TRBV29-1
d_gene: -
CDR3nt: TGCAGCGGCAGTTTGAACACTGAAGCTTTCTTT
CDR3aa: CSGSLNTEAFF

abundance: once
j_gene: TRBJ1-2
len: 13
v_gene: TRBV7-9
d_gene: TRBD1
CDR3nt: TGTGCCAGCAGCTTGGACAGGGGGGACGGCTACACCTTC
CDR3aa: CASSLDRGDGYTF

abundance: -
j_gene: TRBJ2-7
len: 19
v_gene: TRBV5-4
d_gene: TRBD1
CDR3nt: TGTGCCAGCAGATCGGACAGGGGGCCATCCCTCACTTGCTCCTACGAGCAGTACTTC
CDR3aa: CASRSDRGPSLTCSYEQYF

abundance: -
j_gene: TRBJ1-5
len: 14
v_gene: TRBV5-8
d_gene: TRBD1
CDR3nt: TGTGCCAGCAGCAGGACAGGGGGCAATCAGCCCCAGCATTTT
CDR3aa: CASSRTGGNQPQHF

abundance: -
j_gene: TRBJ1-1
len: 12
v_gene: TRBV7-9
d_gene: -
CDR3nt: TGTGCCAGCAGCTCACAACAGGTGCCCGCTTTCTTT
CDR3aa: CASSSQQVPAFF

abundance: -
j_gene: TRBJ1-5
len: 15
v_gene: TRBV27
d_gene: -
CDR3nt: TGTGCCAGCAGTTTAACGGGTAGTAGCAATCAGCCCCAGCATTTT
CDR3aa: CASSLTGSSNQPQHF

abundance: -
j_gene: TRBJ1-5
len: 14
v_gene: TRBV19
d_gene: -
CDR3nt: TGTGCCAGTAGTATACCCGCAGGGGCAAGCCCCCAGCATTTT
CDR3aa: CASSIPAGASPQHF

abundance: -
j_gene: TRBJ1-5
len: 14
v_gene: TRBV30
d_gene: TRBD1
CDR3nt: TGTGCCTGGAGTGACAAACAGGGGAGGCAGCCCCAGCATTTT
CDR3aa: CAWSDKQGRQPQHF

abundance: -
j_gene: TRBJ2-5
len: 15
v_gene: TRBV7-6
d_gene: -
CDR3nt: TGTGCCAGCAGCCGGCCCGTAAGGAGGCAAGAGACCCAGTACTTC
CDR3aa: CASSRPVRRQETQYF